This TCR beta chain was captured in a study of blood T cell repertoires in COVID-19. Study at large: PBMCs, B-cell-depleted T cells, or T cells were the source of the cDNA or gDNA that made up the material.

Assay: immunoSEQ multiplex PCR; the TCRdb copy retains only in-frame clones and omits some. The profile shows under 150,000 clones, approximately 82% of them singletons. Germline CDR1 reads MNHEY; CDR2 reads SVGAGI. V lost 4 bases and J lost 8, with 20 bases in between. The CDR3 has 15 amino acids. V and J are TRBV6-5 and TRBJ1-2, with D possibly being TRBD1 (5 bases). Input material: peripheral blood. This TCR was sampled from a man between 65 and 85 years old with active or convalescent COVID-19. The CDR3 is CASSSTGTPTMGYTF. CDR3 coding DNA: TGTGCCAGCAGTTCGACCGGGACTCCTACTATGGGCTACACCTTC.